This T cell receptor (beta chain) was sequenced for a study of neurological immune-mediated disorders. Study-level points and caveats: HTLV-1-associated myelopathy had the most TCR clonal expansion, while multiple sclerosis had the least, a level that fell below healthy controls.

Regarding time point: longitudinal time-point 1 (baseline). 2 million PBMCs stored at -80 C were the source of the unsorted libraries. CDR1 is SGHTA and CDR2 is FQGNSA in the germline V gene. V lost 11 bases, J lost 0 bases, and 16 bases lay in between. The CDR3 is made up of 15 amino acids. This clonotype came up many times. What it recognizes is unknown. The team produced cDNA through 5'RACE using 10-nucleotide random UMIs. TCRdb reprocessed the 5' RACE reads with MiXCR, giving one entry per CDR3 protein. The data show about 40,000 distinct CDR3 sequences, more than 3% seen once. This clonotype was obtained from a woman aged 55-70 years with multiple sclerosis. The V call is TRBV7-2, the J call TRBJ1-4; D is possibly TRBD1 (6 bases). The specimen was PBMCs. CDR3 region: CAPTARGATNEKLFF. The CDR3 DNA sequence: TGTGCCCCAACAGCCAGGGGCGCAACTAATGAAAAACTGTTTTTT.